This passage covers 24 T cell receptor beta chains from one sample sequenced in a study of regulatory T cells in long-lasting Graves disease. The TCR beta library used iRepertoire HTBI primers with Arm-PCR amplification of CDR3. TCRdb reprocessed the multiplex PCR reads via MiXCR and lists one record per CDR3 protein. The sample holds about 440,000 distinct CDR3 sequences; roughly 15% are singletons and the top ten take around a tenth. Time point described: newly diagnosed GD, antithyroid drugs for less than 3 months. PBMC-derived RNA was used for the TCR library. The same data also went into a second study, on T cells in Graves' hyperthyroidism and ophthalmopathy.

Material: peripheral blood mononuclear cells (PBMCs), obtained at new diagnosis, from a patient treated with antithyroid drugs. The receptors come from a woman in her 30s with Graves disease.

This chain uses TRBV12-3 or TRBV12-4 with TRBJ2-7; TRBD2 matches 7 bases. The CDR3 spans 15 residues. Trimming removed 5 bases from V and 5 bases from J; junction bases left unmatched: 12. CDR3 protein: CASSPKWGGSHEQYF. In DNA form, the CDR3 reads TGTGCCAGCAGTCCAAAGTGGGGGGGATCTCACGAGCAGTACTTC.

This clonotype was detected ten times or more. The rearrangement links TRBV7-2 to TRBJ2-5, with unresolved D. CDR3 length: 13 residues. The germline V gene has CDR1 SGHTA and CDR2 FQGNSA. V lost 6 bases and J lost 3, with 11 bases in between. The CDR3 coding sequence is TGTGCCAGCAGGGCCTTCGCCGAAGAGACCCAGTACTTC. It yields the protein CASRAFAEETQYF.

Of note for this clonotype: One base separates it from a far larger clone, so it is likely a read error. This chain connects TRBV6-2 or TRBV6-3 to TRBJ2-7; D unresolved. CDR3 length: 15 amino acids. In germline, CDR1 is MNHEY, CDR2 SVGEGT. The V and J ends lost 6 bases and 0 bases respectively, with 15 bases between them. The CDR3 spells CASSRYVANSYEQYF. The DNA of the CDR3 is TGTGCCAGCAGCCGATACGTGGCAAACTCCTACGAGCAGTACTTC.

In this sample, this clonotype turned up a few times. This chain links TRBV15 with TRBJ2-1; a weak D match, TRBD1 (6 bases). This CDR3 is built from 16 residues. Germline-derived CDR1 and CDR2 are LNHNV and YYDKDF (reference sequence). Trimming shortened V by 6 bases and J by 0 bases, and 15 bases separated the two germline ends. Here the CDR3 DNA reads TGTGCCACCAGGGGGGCCGGCCCTAGCTCCTACAATGAGCAGTTCTTC. This gives the protein CATRGAGPSSYNEQFF.

The table lists this clonotype with many counts. The rearrangement joins TRBV2 to TRBJ2-1; maybe TRBD2 (5 bases). The CDR3 spans 13 residues. Germline CDR1 is SNHLY and CDR2 is FYNNEI. Trimming took 6 bases from V and 7 from J, leaving 13 bases between them. DNA of the CDR3: TGTGCCAGCAGAAAGGGAGTTACTAATGAGCAGTTCTTC. It is translated as CASRKGVTNEQFF.

This clonotype came up a few times. The chain combines TRBV6-5 with TRBJ1-2; weak D call: TRBD1 (6 bases). Germline assignment: CDR1 MNHEY and CDR2 SVGAGI. V was trimmed by 2 bases and J by 4 bases, leaving 11 bases between them. This CDR3 has 14 amino acids. The CDR3: CASSYGGQTYGYTF. In DNA form, the CDR3 reads TGTGCCAGCAGTTACGGGGGGCAGACCTATGGCTACACCTTC.

As regards this clonotype: It may be a read error: a sequence one base away is much more abundant. The V and J genes are TRBV4-3 and TRBJ2-4; D ambiguous. The germline V gene has CDR1 LGHNA and CDR2 YSLEER. This CDR3 region has 16 residues. The CDR3 sequence: CTSTRFLVIAKNIQYF. The CDR3 bases are TGCACCAGCACCCGGTTCTTGGTGATAGCCAAAAACATTCAGTACTTC.

The chain has TRBV29-1 and TRBJ1-2, with TRBD1 as a possible D gene (5 bases). Deletions cut 1 base from V and 1 base from J, with 10 bases between. Looked up from germline, CDR1 is SQVTM and CDR2 is ANQGSEA. This CDR3 comprises 14 residues. DNA of the CDR3: TGCAGCGTTGAAGTGTTTAGGGGTAACTATGGCTACACCTTC. Translation gives CSVEVFRGNYGYTF. Combining the CDR3 with reference TRBV29-1 and TRBJ1-2 gives the whole variable domain SAVISQKPSRDICQRGTSLTIQCQVDSQVTMMFWYRQQPGQSLTLIATANQGSEATYESGFVIDKFPISRPNLTFSTLTVSNMSPEDSSIYLCSVEVFRGNYGYTFGSGTRLTVV.

This clonotype has a count of ten or more. This chain connects TRBV27 to TRBJ2-1; 9 bases match TRBD2. The V segment lost 2 bases and the J segment 8 bases; nucleotides outside the gene matches: 10. CDR1 and CDR2 (germline): MNHEY, SMNVEV (reference sequence). The CDR3 spans 16 residues. The CDR3 protein is CASSLDGLAGWDEQFF. The DNA for the CDR3 is TGTGCCAGCAGTTTAGATGGGCTAGCGGGATGGGATGAGCAGTTCTTC.

This clonotype was seen many times. V usage is TRBV7-9 and J usage is TRBJ1-1; D remains unclear. The CDR3 length is 15 residues. CDR1 and CDR2 (germline): SEHNR, FQNEAQ (reference sequence). V was cut by 5 bases and J by 1 base, with 14 bases left in between. CDR3 coding DNA: TGTGCCAGCAGCATCATACCCCCAGAGAACACTGAAGCTTTCTTT. This gives the protein CASSIIPPENTEAFF. The whole variable domain, remainder taken from reference TRBV7-9 and TRBJ1-1, is DTGVSQNPRHKITKRGQNVTFRCDPISEHNRLYWYRQTLGQGPEFLTYFQNEAQLEKSRLLSDRFSAERPKGSFSTLEIQRTEQGDSAMYLCASSIIPPENTEAFFGQGTRLTVV.

The V call is TRBV12-3 or TRBV12-4, the J call TRBJ2-7, with D perhaps TRBD2 (6 bases). The CDR3 is made up of 15 amino acids. Trimming left V 0 bases short and J 3 bases short, with 12 bases between. CDR3 in amino acids: CASSLAGGTGYEQYF. Here the CDR3 DNA reads TGTGCCAGCAGTTTAGCGGGAGGCACGGGCTACGAGCAGTACTTC.

This clonotype was detected many times. The chain uses TRBV7-8 and TRBJ2-5; D is possibly TRBD2 (5 bases). This CDR3 is built from 15 residues. Trimming cost V 1 base and J 5 bases, with 14 bases left between them. Germline loops: CDR1 SGHVS, CDR2 FQNEAQ. CDR3 in DNA: TGTGCCAGCAGCTTAGGGGAGTTGGCGACGGAGACCCAGTACTTC. It is translated as CASSLGELATETQYF.

This clonotype was observed at least ten times. The chain recombines TRBV20-1 with TRBJ2-7; TRBD2 matches 14 bases. Trimming removed 1 base from V and 7 bases from J; junction bases left unmatched: 9. The germline V gene encodes CDR1 DFQATT and CDR2 SNEGSKA (reference sequence). The CDR3 has 16 amino acids. The CDR3 loop is CSARVGTSGSLNEQYF. The CDR3 DNA sequence: TGCAGTGCTAGAGTCGGGACTAGCGGGAGCCTAAATGAGCAGTACTTC.

The rearrangement uses TRBV5-6 and TRBJ1-4; a weak D match, TRBD1 (6 bases). Germline loops: CDR1 SGHDT, CDR2 YYEEEE. The CDR3 runs 16 residues. V lost 1 base to trimming and J lost 3 bases, with 13 bases between them. CDR3 nucleotides: TGTGCCAGCAGCTTGATAGGGGGTCTGGCTAATGAAAAACTGTTTTTT. Protein: CASSLIGGLANEKLFF.

This clonotype was counted between two and nine times. DNA of the CDR3: TGTGCCAGCAGTAGGGACAGGGGAAGCACTGAAGCTTTCTTT. This sequence encodes CASSRDRGSTEAFF. The V and J genes are TRBV6-1 and TRBJ1-1; TRBD1 aligns across 10 bases. V was clipped by 5 bases and J by 4 bases; unmatched bases: 4. Germline CDR1 reads MNHNS; CDR2 reads SASEGT. The CDR3 is 14 residues long.

This clonotype came up many times. The CDR3 sequence is CASSPRFNEQFF. The CDR3, as DNA: TGTGCCAGCAGCCCCAGGTTTAATGAGCAGTTCTTC. The chain uses TRBV13 and TRBJ2-1; unclear D gene. The CDR3 loop spans 12 amino acids. Trimming took off 5 bases at V and 7 bases at J, with 9 bases between the two ends. Germline loops: CDR1 PRHDT, CDR2 FYEKMQ (reference sequence).

A few counts support this clonotype. The V call is TRBV5-1, the J call TRBJ2-3, with TRBD2 identical over 8 bases. The CDR3 length is 16 residues. The V and J ends lost 4 bases and 2 bases, in that order; junction bases with no gene match: 9. CDR1 SGHRS and CDR2 YFSETQ come from the germline V gene. CDR3 DNA sequence: TGCGCCAGCAGCCACCCCACTAGCGGATACACAGATACGCAGTATTTT. Translating gives CASSHPTSGYTDTQYF.

This clonotype was found many times. V is TRBV28 and J is TRBJ2-3; D ambiguous. Germline V gene sequence: CDR1 MDHEN, CDR2 SYDVKM. There are 12 residues in the CDR3. Trimming removed 6 bases from V and 0 bases from J, with 4 bases in between. As DNA, the CDR3 is TGTGCCAGCAGGACCAGCACAGATACGCAGTATTTT. It is translated as CASRTSTDTQYF.

This clonotype was picked up many times. At one end the junction does not follow the germline gene, possibly because of a read error. The chain employs TRBV7-2 and TRBJ1-5; D is unclear. The germline V gene encodes CDR1 SGHTA and CDR2 FQGNSA. The CDR3 has 13 residues. The CDR3 nucleotides are TGTGCCAGCAGTTTAGCGGGCGGCCAGCCCCAGCATTTT. Its translation is CASSLAGGQPQHF.

The sample holds many counts of this clonotype. The chain uses TRBV28 and TRBJ2-2; perhaps TRBD2 as D (6 bases). Germline CDR1 MDHEN, CDR2 SYDVKM. V lost 7 bases and J 6 bases, leaving 21 bases between the germline ends. The CDR3 extends over 16 amino acids. CDR3 sequence (DNA): TGTGCCAGCATTCAGGGCGGGGAGACTATGGCCGGGGAGCTGTTTTTT. This gives the protein CASIQGGETMAGELFF.

The CDR3 DNA reads as TGCGCCAGCAGCGGTACTAGCACCTCGAACACCGGGGAGCTGTTTTTT. Translated: CASSGTSTSNTGELFF. The chain carries TRBV5-1 and TRBJ2-2; tentatively, D is TRBD2 (6 bases). V lost 4 bases to trimming and J lost 0 bases, with 13 bases between them. From germline, CDR1 is SGHRS and CDR2 YFSETQ. The CDR3 sequence is 16 residues long. Filled out from reference TRBV5-1 and TRBJ2-2, the complete variable domain reads KAGVTQTPRYLIKTRGQQVTLSCSPISGHRSVSWYQQTPGQGLQFLFEYFSETQRNKGNFPGRFSGRQFSNSRSEMNVSTLELGDSALYLCASSGTSTSNTGELFFGEGSRLTVL.

This clonotype was counted at least ten times. The rearrangement uses TRBV3-1 and TRBJ2-1; TRBD2 matches at 14 bases. Trimming at V came to 4 bases and at J to 8 bases, leaving 4 bases not matched to a gene. The CDR3 is made up of 15 amino acids. Germline V lookup: CDR1 LGHDT, CDR2 YNNKEL (reference sequence). Written as DNA, the CDR3 is TGTGCCAGCAGCCCAGGGACTAGCGGGAGCCATGAGCAGTTCTTC. Translating it yields CASSPGTSGSHEQFF.

V and J are TRBV19 and TRBJ1-5; a possible D gene is TRBD1 (5 bases). Germline-derived CDR1 and CDR2 are LNHDA and SQIVND (reference sequence). This CDR3 is 15 amino acids long. V lost 7 bases to trimming and J lost 4 bases, with 17 bases between them. The CDR3 reads CASTRGSAGNQPQHF. CDR3 DNA: TGTGCCAGTACTAGGGGTTCGGCAGGGAATCAGCCCCAGCATTTT.

This clonotype showed up many times. The chain uses TRBV9 and TRBJ1-1, with TRBD1 as a possible D gene (6 bases). The CDR3 length is 13 residues. Germline V CDR1 and CDR2: SGDLS, YYNGEE. The V and J ends lost 3 bases and 8 bases respectively, with 14 bases between them. CDR3 in amino acids: CASSGEDTGEAFF. The CDR3 nucleotides are TGTGCCAGCAGCGGAGAGGATACAGGGGAAGCTTTCTTT.